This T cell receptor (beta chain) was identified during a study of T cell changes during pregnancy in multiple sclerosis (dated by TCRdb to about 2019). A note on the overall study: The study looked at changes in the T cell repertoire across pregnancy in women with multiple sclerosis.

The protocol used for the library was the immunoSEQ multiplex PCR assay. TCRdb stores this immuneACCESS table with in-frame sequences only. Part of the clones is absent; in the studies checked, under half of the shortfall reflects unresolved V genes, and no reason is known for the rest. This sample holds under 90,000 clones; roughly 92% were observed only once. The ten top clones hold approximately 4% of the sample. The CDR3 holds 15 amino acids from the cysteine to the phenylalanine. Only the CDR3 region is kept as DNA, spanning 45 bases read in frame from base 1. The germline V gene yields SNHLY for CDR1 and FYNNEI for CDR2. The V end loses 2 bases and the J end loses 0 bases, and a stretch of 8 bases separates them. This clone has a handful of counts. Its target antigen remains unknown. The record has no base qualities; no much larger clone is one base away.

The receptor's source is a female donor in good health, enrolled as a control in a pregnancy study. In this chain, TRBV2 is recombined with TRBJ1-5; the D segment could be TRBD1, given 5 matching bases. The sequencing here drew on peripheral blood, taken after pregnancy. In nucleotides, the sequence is TGTGCCAGCAGTGAATCGGGGGGTAGCAATCAGCCCCAGCATTTT. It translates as CASSESGGSNQPQHF.